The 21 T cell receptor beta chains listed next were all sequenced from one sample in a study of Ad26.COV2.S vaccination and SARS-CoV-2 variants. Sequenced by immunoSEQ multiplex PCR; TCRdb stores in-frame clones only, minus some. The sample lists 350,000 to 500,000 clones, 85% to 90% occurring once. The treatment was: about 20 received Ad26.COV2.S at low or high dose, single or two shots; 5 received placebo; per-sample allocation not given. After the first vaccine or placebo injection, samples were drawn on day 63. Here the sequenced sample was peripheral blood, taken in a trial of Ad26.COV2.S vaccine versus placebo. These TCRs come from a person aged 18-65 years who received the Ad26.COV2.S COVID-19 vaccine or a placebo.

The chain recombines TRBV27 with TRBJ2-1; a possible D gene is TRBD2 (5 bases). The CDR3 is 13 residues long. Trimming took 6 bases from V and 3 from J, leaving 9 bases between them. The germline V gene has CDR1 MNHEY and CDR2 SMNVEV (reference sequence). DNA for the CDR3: TGTGCCAGCAGCCACCGGGGCTACAATGAGCAGTTCTTC. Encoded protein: CASSHRGYNEQFF.

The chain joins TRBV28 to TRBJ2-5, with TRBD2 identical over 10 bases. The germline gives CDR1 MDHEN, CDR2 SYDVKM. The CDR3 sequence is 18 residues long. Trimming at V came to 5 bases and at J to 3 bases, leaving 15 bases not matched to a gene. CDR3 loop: CASSPRPARAGGKETQYF. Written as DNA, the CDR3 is TGTGCCAGCAGTCCCAGACCAGCCAGAGCGGGGGGGAAAGAGACCCAGTACTTC.

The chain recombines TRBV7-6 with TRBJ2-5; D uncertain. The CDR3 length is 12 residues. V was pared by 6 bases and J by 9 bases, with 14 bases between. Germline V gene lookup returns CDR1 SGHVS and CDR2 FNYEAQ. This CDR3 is CASSPGRVAQYF. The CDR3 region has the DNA TGTGCCAGCAGTCCCGGACGGGTGGCCCAGTACTTC. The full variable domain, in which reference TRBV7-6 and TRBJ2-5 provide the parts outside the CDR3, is GAGVSQSPRYKVTKRGQDVALRCDPISGHVSLYWYRQALGQGPEFLTYFNYEAQQDKSGLPNDRFSAERPEGSISTLTIQRTEQRDSAMYRCASSPGRVAQYFGPGTRLLVL.

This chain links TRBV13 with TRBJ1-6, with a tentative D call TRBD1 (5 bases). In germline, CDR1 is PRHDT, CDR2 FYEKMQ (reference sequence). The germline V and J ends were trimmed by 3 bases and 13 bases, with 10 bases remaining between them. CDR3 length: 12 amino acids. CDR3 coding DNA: TGTGCCAGCAGCTTCGGGGGATCCCCCCTCCACTTT. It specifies CASSFGGSPLHF. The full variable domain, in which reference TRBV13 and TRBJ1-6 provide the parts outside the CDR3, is AAGVIQSPRHLIKEKRETATLKCYPIPRHDTVYWYQQGPGQDPQFLISFYEKMQSDKGSIPDRFSAQQFSDYHSELNMSSLELGDSALYFCASSFGGSPLHFGNGTRLTVT.

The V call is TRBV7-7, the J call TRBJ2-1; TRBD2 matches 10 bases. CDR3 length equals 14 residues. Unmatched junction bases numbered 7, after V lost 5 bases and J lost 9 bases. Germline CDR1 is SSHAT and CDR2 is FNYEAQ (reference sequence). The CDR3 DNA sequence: TGTGCCAGCAGCCTCACCGGGACTAGCGTTGAGCAGTTCTTC. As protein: CASSLTGTSVEQFF. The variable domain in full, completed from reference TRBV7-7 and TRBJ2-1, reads GAGVSQSPRYKVTKRGQDVTLRCDPISSHATLYWYQQALGQGPEFLTYFNYEAQPDKSGLPSDRFSAERPEGSISTLTIQRTEQRDSAMYRCASSLTGTSVEQFFGPGTRLTVL.

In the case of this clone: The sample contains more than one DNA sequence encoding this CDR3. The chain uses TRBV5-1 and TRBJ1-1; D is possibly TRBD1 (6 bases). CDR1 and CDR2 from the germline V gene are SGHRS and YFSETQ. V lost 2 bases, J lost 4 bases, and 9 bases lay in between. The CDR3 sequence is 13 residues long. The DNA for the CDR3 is TGCGCCAGCAGCTTACAGGGTGGCACTGAAGCTTTCTTT. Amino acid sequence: CASSLQGGTEAFF.

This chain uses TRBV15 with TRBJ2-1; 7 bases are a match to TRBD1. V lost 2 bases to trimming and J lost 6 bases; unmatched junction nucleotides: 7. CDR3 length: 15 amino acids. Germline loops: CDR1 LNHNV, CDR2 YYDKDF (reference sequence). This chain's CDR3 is CATSRSWTGRNEQFF. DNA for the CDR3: TGTGCCACCAGCAGATCATGGACAGGACGCAATGAGCAGTTCTTC. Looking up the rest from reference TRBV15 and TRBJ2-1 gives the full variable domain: DAMVIQNPRYQVTQFGKPVTLSCSQTLNHNVMYWYQQKSSQAPKLLFHYYDKDFNNEADTPDNFQSRRPNTSFCFLDIRSPGLGDTAMYLCATSRSWTGRNEQFFGPGTRLTVL.

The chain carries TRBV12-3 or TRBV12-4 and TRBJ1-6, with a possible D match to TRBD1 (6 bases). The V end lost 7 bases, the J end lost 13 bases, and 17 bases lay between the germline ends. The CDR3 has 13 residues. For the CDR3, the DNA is TGTGCCAGCAAAAGGGGGGGGGACACCCCCCTCCACTTT. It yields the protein CASKRGGDTPLHF.

The DNA of the CDR3 is TGTGCCAGCAGCCCGGGACAGGGGCTAAACACCATATATTTT. Residues: CASSPGQGLNTIYF. J is TRBJ1-3 and V is TRBV28, with 10 bases fitting TRBD1. The CDR3 contains 14 residues. J gave up 6 bases and V 6 bases, and 5 bases lay outside the gene matches. CDR1 and CDR2 (germline): MDHEN, SYDVKM.

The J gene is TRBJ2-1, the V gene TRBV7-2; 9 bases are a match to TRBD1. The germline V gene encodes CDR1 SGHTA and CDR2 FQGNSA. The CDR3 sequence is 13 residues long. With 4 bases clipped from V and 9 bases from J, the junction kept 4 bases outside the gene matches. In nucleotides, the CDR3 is TGTGCCAGCAGCTGGGGGACAGGGCGTGAGCAGTTCTTC. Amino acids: CASSWGTGREQFF.

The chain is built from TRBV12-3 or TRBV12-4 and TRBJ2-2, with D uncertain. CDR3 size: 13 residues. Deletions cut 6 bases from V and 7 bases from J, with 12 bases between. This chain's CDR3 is CASSNHGVGELFF. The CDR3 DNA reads TGTGCCAGCAGCAACCATGGAGTCGGGGAGCTGTTTTTT.

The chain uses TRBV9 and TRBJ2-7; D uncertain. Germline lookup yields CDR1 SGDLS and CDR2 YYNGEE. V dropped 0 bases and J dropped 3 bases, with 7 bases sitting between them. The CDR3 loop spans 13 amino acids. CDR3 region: CASSVAIDYEQYF. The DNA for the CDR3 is TGTGCCAGCAGCGTAGCTATAGACTACGAGCAGTACTTC.

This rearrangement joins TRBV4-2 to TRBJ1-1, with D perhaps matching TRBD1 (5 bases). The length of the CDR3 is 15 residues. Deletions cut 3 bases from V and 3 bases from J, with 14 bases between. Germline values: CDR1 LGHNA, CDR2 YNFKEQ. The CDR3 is CASSHPWTRDTEAFF. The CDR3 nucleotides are TGTGCCAGCAGCCATCCTTGGACACGGGACACTGAAGCTTTCTTT.

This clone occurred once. Written as DNA, the CDR3 is TGTGCCAGCAGGGACAACACCTACAATGAGCAGTTCTTC. Its protein product is CASRDNTYNEQFF. The genes are TRBV2 and TRBJ2-1, with D maybe TRBD1 (5 bases). Trimming stripped 6 bases from V and 2 bases from J, with 8 bases between. CDR1 and CDR2 (germline): SNHLY, FYNNEI. This CDR3 contains 13 residues.

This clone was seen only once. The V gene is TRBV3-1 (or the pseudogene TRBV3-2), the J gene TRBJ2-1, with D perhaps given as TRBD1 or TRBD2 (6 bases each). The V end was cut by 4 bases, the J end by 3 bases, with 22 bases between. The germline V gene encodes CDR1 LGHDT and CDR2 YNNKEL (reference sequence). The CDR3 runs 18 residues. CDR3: CASSLRHGGSLLYNEQFF. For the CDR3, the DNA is TGTGCCAGCAGCCTCCGTCACGGGGGCAGCCTACTCTACAATGAGCAGTTCTTC.

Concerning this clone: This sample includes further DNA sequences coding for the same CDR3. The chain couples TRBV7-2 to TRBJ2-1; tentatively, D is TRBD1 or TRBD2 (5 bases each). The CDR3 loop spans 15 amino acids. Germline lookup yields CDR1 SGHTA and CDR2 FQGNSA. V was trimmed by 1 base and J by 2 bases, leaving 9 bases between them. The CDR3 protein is CASSLVGVTYNEQFF. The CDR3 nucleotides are TGTGCCAGCAGCTTAGTGGGGGTAACCTACAATGAGCAGTTCTTC. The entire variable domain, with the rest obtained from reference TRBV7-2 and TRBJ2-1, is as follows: GAGVSQSPSNKVTEKGKDVELRCDPISGHTALYWYRQSLGQGLEFLIYFQGNSAPDKSGLPSDRFSAERTGGSVSTLTIQRTQQEDSAVYLCASSLVGVTYNEQFFGPGTRLTVL.

The CDR3 sequence: CASSLNRAGYGYTF. In nucleotides, the CDR3 is TGTGCCAGCAGCTTAAATAGGGCAGGCTATGGCTACACCTTC. This chain joins TRBV13 and TRBJ1-2; unclear D gene. The germline gives CDR1 PRHDT, CDR2 FYEKMQ (reference sequence). V gave up 2 bases and J gave up 4 bases, with 11 bases separating them. The CDR3 contains 14 residues.

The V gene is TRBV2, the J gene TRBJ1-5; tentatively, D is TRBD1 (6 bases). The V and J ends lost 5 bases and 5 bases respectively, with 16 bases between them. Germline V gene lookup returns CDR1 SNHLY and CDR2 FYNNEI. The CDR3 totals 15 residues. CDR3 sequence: CASSLQGPRYQPQHF. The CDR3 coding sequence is TGTGCCAGCAGTCTACAGGGTCCGCGGTATCAGCCCCAGCATTTT. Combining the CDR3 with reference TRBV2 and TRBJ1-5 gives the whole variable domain EPEVTQTPSHQVTQMGQEVILRCVPISNHLYFYWYRQILGQKVEFLVSFYNNEISEKSEIFDDQFSVERPDGSNFTLKIRSTKLEDSAMYFCASSLQGPRYQPQHFGDGTRLSIL.

The CDR3 protein is CASSMGPPVKNTEAFF. The CDR3 DNA is TGTGCCAGTAGTATGGGTCCCCCAGTTAAGAACACTGAAGCTTTCTTT. The V call is TRBV19, the J call TRBJ1-1; no reliable D call. CDR1 is LNHDA and CDR2 is SQIVND in the germline V gene (reference sequence). The CDR3 consists of 16 residues. Trimming shortened V by 3 bases and J by 1 base, and 15 bases separated the two germline ends.

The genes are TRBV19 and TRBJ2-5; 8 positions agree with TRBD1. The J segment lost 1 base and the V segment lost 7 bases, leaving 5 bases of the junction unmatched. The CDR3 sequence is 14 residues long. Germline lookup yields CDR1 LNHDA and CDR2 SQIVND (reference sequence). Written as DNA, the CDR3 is TGTGCCAGTACCCAGACAGGGGCCCAAGAGACCCAGTACTTC. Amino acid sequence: CASTQTGAQETQYF.

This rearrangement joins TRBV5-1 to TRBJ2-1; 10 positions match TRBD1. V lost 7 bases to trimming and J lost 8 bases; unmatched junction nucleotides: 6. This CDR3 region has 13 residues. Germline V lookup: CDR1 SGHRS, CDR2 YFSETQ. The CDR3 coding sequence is TGCGCCAGCTCGGGACAGGGGCGCGATGAGCAGTTCTTC. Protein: CASSGQGRDEQFF.